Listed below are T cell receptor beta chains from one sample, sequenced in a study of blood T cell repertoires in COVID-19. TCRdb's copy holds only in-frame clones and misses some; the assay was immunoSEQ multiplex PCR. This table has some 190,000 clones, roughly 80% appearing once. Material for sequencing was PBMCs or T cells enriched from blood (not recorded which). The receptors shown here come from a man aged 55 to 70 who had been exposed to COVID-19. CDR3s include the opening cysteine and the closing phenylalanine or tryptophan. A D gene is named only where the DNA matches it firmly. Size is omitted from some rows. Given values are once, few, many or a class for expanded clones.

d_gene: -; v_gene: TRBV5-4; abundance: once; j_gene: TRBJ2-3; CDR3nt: TGTGCCAGCAGCTTGAGGGGGAGTACCACAGATACGCAGTATTTT; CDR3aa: CASSLRGSTTDTQYF
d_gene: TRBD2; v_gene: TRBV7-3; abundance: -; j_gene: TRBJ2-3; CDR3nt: TGTGCCAGCAGCTTAACGGCGGGAGGGTCAGATACGCAGTATTTT; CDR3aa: CASSLTAGGSDTQYF
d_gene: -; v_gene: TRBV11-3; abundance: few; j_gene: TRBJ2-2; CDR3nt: TGTGCCAGCACCCCTTACACCGGGGAGCTGTTTTTT; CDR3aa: CASTPYTGELFF
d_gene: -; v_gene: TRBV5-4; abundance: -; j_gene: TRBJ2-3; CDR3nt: TGTGCCAGCAGCTTTTCGGCGGGCACAGATACGCAGTATTTT; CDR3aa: CASSFSAGTDTQYF
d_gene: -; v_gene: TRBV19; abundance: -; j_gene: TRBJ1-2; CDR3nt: TGTGCCAGTAGTCCCGACTACTATGGCTACACCTTC; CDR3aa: CASSPDYYGYTF
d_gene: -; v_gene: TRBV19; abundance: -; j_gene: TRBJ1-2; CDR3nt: TGTGCCAGTAGTATCGCGGGCCGGGGTAGGAGCTATGGCTACACCTTC; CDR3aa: CASSIAGRGRSYGYTF
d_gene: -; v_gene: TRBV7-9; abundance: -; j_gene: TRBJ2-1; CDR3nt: TGTGCCAGCAGCCCCCCGGGGAGCTCCTACAATGAGCAGTTCTTC; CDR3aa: CASSPPGSSYNEQFF
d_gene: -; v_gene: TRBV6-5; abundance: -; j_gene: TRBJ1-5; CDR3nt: TGTGCCAGCAGTTACGGGGCCCGTATAGCCAATCAGCCCCAGCATTTT; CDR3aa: CASSYGARIANQPQHF
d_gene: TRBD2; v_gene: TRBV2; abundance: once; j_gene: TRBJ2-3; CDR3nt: TGTGCCAGCCGACCCCGGACATTAGGGGGGACTAGCGGGAGCTTTCGCACAGATACGCAGTATTTT; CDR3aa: CASRPRTLGGTSGSFRTDTQYF
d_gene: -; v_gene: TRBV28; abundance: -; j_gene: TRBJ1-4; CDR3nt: TGTGCCAGCAGTTTACTTGAAAAACTGTTTTTT; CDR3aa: CASSLLEKLFF
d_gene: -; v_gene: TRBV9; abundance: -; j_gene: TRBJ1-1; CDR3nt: TGTGCCAGCAGCGTAGGGAGGGTAGGTACTGAAGCTTTCTTT; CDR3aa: CASSVGRVGTEAFF
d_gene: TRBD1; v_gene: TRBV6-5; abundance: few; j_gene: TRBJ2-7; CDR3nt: TGTGCCACCCGCCGGGGACAGAGGTACGAGCAGTACTTC; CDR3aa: CATRRGQRYEQYF
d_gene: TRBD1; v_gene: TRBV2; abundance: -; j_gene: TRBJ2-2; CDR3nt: TGTGCCAGCAGGGCCGACAGGGCCGGGGAGCTGTTTTTT; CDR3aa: CASRADRAGELFF
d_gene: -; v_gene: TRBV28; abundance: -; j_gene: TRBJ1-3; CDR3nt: TGTGCCAGCAGTTTATTATTGGGCCCCGCTGGAAACACCATATATTTT; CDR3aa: CASSLLLGPAGNTIYF
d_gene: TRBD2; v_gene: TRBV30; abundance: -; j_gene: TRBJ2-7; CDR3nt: TGTGCCTGGATACGACTAGCGGGAGCCGAGCAGTACTTC; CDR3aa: CAWIRLAGAEQYF
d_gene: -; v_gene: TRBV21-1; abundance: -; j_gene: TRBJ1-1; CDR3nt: TGTGCCAGCAGCAATCATAGGGGGCGGAACTTT; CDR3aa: CASSNHRGRNF
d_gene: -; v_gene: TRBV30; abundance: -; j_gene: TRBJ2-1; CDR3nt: TGTGCCTGGAGTCTGGTACTTCGGGGAAGTGAGCAGTTCTTC; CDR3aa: CAWSLVLRGSEQFF
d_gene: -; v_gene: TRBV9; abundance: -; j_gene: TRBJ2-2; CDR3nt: TGTGCCAGCAGCGTAGGTGTAGTGAACACCGGGGAGCTGTTTTTT; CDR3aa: CASSVGVVNTGELFF
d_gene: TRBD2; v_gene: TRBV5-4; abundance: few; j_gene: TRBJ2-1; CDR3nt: TGTGCCAGCAGCTTGGAGCGGGGCGATGAGCAGTTCTTC; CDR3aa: CASSLERGDEQFF
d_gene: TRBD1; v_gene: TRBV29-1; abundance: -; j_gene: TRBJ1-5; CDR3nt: TGCAGCGTCTCGGACAGGGGGAATCAGCCCCAGCATTTT; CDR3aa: CSVSDRGNQPQHF
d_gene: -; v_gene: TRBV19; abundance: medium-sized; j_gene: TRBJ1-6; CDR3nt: TGTGCCAGTAGCACACAGAATTCACCCCTCCACTTT; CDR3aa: CASSTQNSPLHF
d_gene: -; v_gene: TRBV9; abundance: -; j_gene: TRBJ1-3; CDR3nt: TGTGCCAGCGGGAACCAGGGCTCCGGAAACACCATATATTTT; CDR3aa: CASGNQGSGNTIYF
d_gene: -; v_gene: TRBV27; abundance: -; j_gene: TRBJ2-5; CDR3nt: TGTGCCAGCAGAATCAGGGCCAGGGACCAAGAGACCCAGTACTTC; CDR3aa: CASRIRARDQETQYF
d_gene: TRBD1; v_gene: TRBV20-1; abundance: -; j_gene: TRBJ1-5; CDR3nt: TGCAGTGCTAGTATGGGGACAGGCTCCTATCAGCCCCAGCATTTT; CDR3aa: CSASMGTGSYQPQHF
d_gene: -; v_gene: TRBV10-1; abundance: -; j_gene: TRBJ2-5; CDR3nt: TGCGCCAGCAGTGAGTCGGGGAGAGGGACCCAGTACTTC; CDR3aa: CASSESGRGTQYF
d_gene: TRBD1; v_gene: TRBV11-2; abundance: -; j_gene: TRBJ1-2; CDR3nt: TGTGCCAGCAGCTTAGGTGGCAGGGGGAACTATGGCTACACCTTC; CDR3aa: CASSLGGRGNYGYTF
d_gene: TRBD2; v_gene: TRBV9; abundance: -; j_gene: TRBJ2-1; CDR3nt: TGTGCCAGCAGCGCTGGCGGGAGTTCCTACAATGAGCAGTTCTTC; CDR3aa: CASSAGGSSYNEQFF
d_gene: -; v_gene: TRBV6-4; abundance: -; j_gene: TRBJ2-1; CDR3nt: TGTGCCAGCAGTGAGCGGAGGGGCAGCGAGCAGTTCTTC; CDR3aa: CASSERRGSEQFF
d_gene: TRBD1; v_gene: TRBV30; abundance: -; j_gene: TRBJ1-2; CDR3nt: TGTGCCTGGAGAGGACAGGGGATGAACTATGGCTACACCTTC; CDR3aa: CAWRGQGMNYGYTF
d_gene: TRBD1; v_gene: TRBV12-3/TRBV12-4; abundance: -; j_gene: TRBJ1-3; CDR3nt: TGTGCCAGCAGTCGGACAGGTGGAAACACCATATATTTT; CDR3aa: CASSRTGGNTIYF
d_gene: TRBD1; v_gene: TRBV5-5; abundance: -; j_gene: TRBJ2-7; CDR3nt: TGTGCCAGCAGCTTGATCTGGGACAGGGATTCCTACGAGCAGTACTTC; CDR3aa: CASSLIWDRDSYEQYF
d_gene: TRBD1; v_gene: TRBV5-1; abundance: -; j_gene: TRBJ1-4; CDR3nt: TGCGCCAGCAGCCCCGGGACAGGGGGTAATGAAAAACTGTTTTTT; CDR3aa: CASSPGTGGNEKLFF
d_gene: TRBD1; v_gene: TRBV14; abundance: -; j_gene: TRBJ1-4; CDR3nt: TGTGCCAGCAGCCAAGTCCTAGGGGGCAGTGAAAAACTGTTTTTT; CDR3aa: CASSQVLGGSEKLFF
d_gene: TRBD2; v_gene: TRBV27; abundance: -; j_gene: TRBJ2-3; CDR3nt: TGTGCCAGCAGTGCCCGCGGGGGAGATACGCAGTATTTT; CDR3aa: CASSARGGDTQYF
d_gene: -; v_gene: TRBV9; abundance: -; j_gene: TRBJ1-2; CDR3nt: TGTGCCAGCAGCGTACAGGGTAATGACTATGGCTACACCTTC; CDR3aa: CASSVQGNDYGYTF
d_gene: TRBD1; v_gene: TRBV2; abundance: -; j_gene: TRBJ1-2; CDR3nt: TGTGCCAGCAACCCGGGACAGCCAGTCTATGGCTACACCTTC; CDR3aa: CASNPGQPVYGYTF
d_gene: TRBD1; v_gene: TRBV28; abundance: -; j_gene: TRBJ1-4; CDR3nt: TGTGCCAGCAGCCAAGGGACAGCAACTAATGAAAAACTGTTTTTT; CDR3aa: CASSQGTATNEKLFF
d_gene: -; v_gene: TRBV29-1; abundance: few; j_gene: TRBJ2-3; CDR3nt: TGCAGCGTTAGGTGGTGGAGGGATAGCACAGATACGCAGTATTTT; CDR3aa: CSVRWWRDSTDTQYF
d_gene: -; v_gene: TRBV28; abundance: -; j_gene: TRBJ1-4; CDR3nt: TGTGCCAGCAGTTGGGTTGGGGCCGCAACTAATGAAAAACTGTTTTTT; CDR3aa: CASSWVGAATNEKLFF
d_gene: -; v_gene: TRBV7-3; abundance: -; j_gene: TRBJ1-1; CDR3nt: TGTGCCAGCAGCTTAGCCTTATCGGGGGGTACTGAAGCTTTCTTT; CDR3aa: CASSLALSGGTEAFF
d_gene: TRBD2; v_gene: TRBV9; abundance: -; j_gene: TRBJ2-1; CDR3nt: TGTGCCAGCAGCGCCCCGAGCGGGAGAACCTACAATGAGCAGTTCTTC; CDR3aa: CASSAPSGRTYNEQFF
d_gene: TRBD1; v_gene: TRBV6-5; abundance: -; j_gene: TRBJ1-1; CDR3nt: TGTGCCAGCCGGACAGGGATGAACACTGAAGCTTTCTTT; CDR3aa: CASRTGMNTEAFF
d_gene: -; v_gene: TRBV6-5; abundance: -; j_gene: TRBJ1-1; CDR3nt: TGTGCCAGCAGTCAGGGACTTAGGAACACTGAAGCTTTCTTT; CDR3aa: CASSQGLRNTEAFF
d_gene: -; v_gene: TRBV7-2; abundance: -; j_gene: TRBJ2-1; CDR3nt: TGTGCCAGCAGCTTAGCGACTAGGGTCTACAATGAGCAGTTCTTC; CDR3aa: CASSLATRVYNEQFF
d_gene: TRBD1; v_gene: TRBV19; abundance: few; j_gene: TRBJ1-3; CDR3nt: TGTGCCAGTAGTTTGGACAGGTACTCTGGAAACACCATATATTTT; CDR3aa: CASSLDRYSGNTIYF
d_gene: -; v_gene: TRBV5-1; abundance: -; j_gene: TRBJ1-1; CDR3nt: TGCGCCAGCACGCCCGACTTGAACACTGAAGCTTTCTTT; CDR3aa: CASTPDLNTEAFF
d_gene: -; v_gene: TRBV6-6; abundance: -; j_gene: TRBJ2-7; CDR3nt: TGTGCCAGCAACGGAGCGGAATCCTACGAGCAGTACTTC; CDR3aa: CASNGAESYEQYF
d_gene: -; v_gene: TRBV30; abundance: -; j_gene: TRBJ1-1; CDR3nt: TGTGCCTGGAGTGTACGGGCAGGGATGAACACTGAAGCTTTCTTT; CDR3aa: CAWSVRAGMNTEAFF
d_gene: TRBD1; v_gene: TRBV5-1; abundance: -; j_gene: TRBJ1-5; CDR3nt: TGCGCCAGCAGCGCAACAGGGGGAAGCAATCAGCCCCAGCATTTT; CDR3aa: CASSATGGSNQPQHF
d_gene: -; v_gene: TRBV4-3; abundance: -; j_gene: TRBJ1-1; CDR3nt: TGCGCCAGCAGCCAATCGGGACACATGAACACTGAAGCTTTCTTT; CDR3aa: CASSQSGHMNTEAFF
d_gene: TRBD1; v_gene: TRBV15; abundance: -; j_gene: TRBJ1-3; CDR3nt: TGTGCCACCAGCAGAGATTACGGGACAGTGGAACATTCTGGAAACACCATATATTTT; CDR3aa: CATSRDYGTVEHSGNTIYF
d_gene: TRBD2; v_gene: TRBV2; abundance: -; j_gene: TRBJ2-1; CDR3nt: TGTGCCAGCAGTGTCGAGGGCGGGAGGGCCCTCATGAATGAGCAGTTCTTC; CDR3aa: CASSVEGGRALMNEQFF